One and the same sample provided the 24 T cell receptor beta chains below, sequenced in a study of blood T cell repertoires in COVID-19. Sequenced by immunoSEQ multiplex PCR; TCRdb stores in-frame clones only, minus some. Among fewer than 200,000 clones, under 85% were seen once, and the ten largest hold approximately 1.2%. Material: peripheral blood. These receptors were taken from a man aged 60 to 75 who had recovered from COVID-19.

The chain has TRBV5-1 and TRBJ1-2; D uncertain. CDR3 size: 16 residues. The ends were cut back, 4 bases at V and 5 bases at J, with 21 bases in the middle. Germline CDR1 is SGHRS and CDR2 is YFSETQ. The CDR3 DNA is TGCGCCAGCAGCCCGTTCACAGATTCCCAATCTTATGGCTACACCTTC. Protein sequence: CASSPFTDSQSYGYTF.

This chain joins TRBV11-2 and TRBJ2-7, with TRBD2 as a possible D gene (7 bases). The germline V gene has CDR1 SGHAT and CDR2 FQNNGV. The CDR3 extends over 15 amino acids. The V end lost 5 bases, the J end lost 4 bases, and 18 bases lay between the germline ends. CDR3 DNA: TGTGCCAGCAGCCCCCTAGGGGGGGCGAATTACGAGCAGTACTTC. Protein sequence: CASSPLGGANYEQYF.

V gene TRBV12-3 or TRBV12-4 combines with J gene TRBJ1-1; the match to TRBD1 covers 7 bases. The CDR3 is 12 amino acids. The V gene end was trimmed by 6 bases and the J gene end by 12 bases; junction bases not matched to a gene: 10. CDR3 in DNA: TGTGCCAGCAGCCCAGGGGGAGCGAGGACTTTCTTT. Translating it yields CASSPGGARTFF.

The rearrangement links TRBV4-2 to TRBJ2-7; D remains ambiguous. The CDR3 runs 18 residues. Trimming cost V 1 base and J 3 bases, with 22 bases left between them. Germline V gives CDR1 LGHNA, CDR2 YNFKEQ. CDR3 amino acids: CASSQGSLGLGTFYEQYF. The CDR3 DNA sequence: TGTGCCAGCAGCCAAGGTTCCTTGGGCCTGGGTACCTTCTACGAGCAGTACTTC.

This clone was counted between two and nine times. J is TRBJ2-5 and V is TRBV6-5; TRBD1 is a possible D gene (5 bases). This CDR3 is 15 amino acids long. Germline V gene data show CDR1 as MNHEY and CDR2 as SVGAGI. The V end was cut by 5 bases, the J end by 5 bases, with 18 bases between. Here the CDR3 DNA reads TGTGCCAGCAGTCCATCGACAGCTGTAAGGGAGACCCAGTACTTC. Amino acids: CASSPSTAVRETQYF.

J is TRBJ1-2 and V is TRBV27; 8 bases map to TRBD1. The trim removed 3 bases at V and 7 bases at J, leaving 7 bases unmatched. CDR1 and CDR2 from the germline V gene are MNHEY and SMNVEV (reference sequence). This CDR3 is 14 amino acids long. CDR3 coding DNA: TGTGCCAGCAGTTTCGCAGGGGGCTTAGGTGGCTACACCTTC. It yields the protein CASSFAGGLGGYTF.

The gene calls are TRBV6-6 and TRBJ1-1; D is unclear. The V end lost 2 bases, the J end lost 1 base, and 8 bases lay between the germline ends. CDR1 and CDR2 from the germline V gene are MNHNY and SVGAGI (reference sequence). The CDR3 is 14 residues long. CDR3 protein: CASSYEGGNTEAFF. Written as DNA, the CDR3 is TGTGCCAGCAGTTACGAGGGTGGGAACACTGAAGCTTTCTTT.

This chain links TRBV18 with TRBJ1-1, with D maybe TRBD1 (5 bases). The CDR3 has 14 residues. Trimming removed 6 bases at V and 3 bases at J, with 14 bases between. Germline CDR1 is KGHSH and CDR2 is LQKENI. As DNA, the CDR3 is TGTGCCAGCTCCCCCCGGGGGGGGGACACTGAAGCTTTCTTT. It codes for CASSPRGGDTEAFF. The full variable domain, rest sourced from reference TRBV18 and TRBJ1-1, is NAGVMQNPRHLVRRRGQEARLRCSPMKGHSHVYWYRQLPEEGLKFMVYLQKENIIDESGMPKERFSAEFPKEGPSILRIQQVVRGDSAAYFCASSPRGGDTEAFFGQGTRLTVV.

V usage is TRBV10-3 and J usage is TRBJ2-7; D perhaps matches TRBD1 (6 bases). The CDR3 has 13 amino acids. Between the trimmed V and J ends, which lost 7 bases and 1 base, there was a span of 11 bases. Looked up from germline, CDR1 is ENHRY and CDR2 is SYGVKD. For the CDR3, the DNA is TGTGCCATCAATCCGACAGGATCCTACGAGCAGTACTTC. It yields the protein CAINPTGSYEQYF.

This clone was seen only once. The CDR3 DNA sequence: TGTGCCACCAGCAGAGGTCGGGGAGTGCCAGCAACTAATGAAAAACTGTTTTTT. This codes for CATSRGRGVPATNEKLFF. The chain carries TRBV15 and TRBJ1-4; no clear D gene. Trimming took off 1 base at V and 0 bases at J, with 15 bases between the two ends. CDR1 and CDR2 (germline): LNHNV, YYDKDF (reference sequence). The CDR3 spans 18 residues.

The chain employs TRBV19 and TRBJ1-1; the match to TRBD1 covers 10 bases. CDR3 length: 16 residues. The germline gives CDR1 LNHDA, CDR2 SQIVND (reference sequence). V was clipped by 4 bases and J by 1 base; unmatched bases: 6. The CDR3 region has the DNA TGTGCCAGTAGTAGGGGGACAGGGGTAAGGAACACTGAAGCTTTCTTT. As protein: CASSRGTGVRNTEAFF.

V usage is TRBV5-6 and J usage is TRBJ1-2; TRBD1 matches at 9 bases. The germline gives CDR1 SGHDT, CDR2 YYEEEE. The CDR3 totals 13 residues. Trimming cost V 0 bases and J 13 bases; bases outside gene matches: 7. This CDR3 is CASSLGTGVSPTF. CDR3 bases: TGTGCCAGCAGCTTGGGGACAGGGGTGTCTCCCACCTTC.

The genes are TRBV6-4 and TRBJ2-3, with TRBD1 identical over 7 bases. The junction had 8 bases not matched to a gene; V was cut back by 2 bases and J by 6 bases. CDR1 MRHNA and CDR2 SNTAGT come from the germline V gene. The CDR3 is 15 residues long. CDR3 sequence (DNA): TGTGCCAGCAGTGACACGGCAGGGGGTGGCGATACGCAGTATTTT. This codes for CASSDTAGGGDTQYF.

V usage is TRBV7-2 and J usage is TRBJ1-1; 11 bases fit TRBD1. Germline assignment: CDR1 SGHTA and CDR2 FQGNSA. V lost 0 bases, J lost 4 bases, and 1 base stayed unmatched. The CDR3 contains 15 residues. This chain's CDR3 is CASSLAGQGATEAFF. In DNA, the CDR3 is TGTGCCAGCAGCTTAGCTGGACAGGGGGCCACTGAAGCTTTCTTT.

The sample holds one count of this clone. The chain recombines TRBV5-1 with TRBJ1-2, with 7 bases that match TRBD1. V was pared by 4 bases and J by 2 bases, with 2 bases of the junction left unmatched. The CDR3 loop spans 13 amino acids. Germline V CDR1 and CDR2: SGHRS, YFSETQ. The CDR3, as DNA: TGCGCCAGCAGCCGGGACAGCAACTATGGCTACACCTTC. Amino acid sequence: CASSRDSNYGYTF.

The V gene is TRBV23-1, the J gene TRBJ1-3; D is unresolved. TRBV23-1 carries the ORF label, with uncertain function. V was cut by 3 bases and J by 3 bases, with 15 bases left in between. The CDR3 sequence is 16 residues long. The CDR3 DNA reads TGCGCCAGCAGTCATTTTTTCTCGGCGGGTGGAAACACCATATATTTT. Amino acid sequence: CASSHFFSAGGNTIYF.

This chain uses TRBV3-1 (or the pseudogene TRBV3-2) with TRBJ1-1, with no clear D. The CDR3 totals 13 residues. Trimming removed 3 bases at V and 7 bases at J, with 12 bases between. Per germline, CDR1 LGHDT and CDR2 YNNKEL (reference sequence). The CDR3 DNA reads TGTGCCAGCAGCCAGGGAGGGAACGTTGAAGCTTTCTTT. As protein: CASSQGGNVEAFF.

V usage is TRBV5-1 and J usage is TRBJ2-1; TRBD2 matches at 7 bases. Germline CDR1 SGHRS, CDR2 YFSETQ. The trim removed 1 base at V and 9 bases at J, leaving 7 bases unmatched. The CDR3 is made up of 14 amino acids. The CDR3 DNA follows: TGCGCCAGCAGCTTGCCTAGCGGTGTGGGTGAGCAGTTCTTC. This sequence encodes CASSLPSGVGEQFF. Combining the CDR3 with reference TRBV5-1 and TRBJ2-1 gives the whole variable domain KAGVTQTPRYLIKTRGQQVTLSCSPISGHRSVSWYQQTPGQGLQFLFEYFSETQRNKGNFPGRFSGRQFSNSRSEMNVSTLELGDSALYLCASSLPSGVGEQFFGPGTRLTVL.

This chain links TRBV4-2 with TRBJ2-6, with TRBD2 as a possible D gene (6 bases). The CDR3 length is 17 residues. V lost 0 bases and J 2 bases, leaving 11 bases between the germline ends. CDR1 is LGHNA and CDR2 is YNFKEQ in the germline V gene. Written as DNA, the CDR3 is TGTGCCAGCAGCCAAGAGGGGGGTGGGGCTGGGGCCAACGTCCTGACTTTC. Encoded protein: CASSQEGGGAGANVLTF.

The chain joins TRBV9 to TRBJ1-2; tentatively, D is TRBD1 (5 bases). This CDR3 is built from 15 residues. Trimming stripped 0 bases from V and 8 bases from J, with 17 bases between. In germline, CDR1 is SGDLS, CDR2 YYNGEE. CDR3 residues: CASSVGNQGLGGYTF. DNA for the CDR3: TGTGCCAGCAGCGTAGGCAACCAGGGATTAGGCGGCTACACCTTC.

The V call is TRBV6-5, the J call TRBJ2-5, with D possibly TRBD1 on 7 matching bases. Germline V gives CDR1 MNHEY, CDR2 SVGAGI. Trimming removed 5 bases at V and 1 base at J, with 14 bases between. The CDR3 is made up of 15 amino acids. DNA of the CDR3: TGTGCCAGCAGTCCTCCAGGGGGGACCCAAGAGACCCAGTACTTC. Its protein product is CASSPPGGTQETQYF.

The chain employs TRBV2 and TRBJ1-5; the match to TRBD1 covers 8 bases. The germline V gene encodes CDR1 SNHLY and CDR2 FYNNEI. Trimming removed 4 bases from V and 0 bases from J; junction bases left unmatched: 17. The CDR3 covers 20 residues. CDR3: CASSGYSGTGIPYSNQPQHF. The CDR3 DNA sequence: TGTGCCAGCAGTGGTTATTCCGGGACAGGCATACCATATAGCAATCAGCCCCAGCATTTT.

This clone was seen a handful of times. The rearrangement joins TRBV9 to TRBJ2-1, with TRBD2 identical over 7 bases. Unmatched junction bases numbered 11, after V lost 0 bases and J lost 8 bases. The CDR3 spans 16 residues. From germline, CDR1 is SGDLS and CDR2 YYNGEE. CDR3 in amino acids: CASSVASGVGMDEQFF. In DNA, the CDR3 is TGTGCCAGCAGCGTAGCGAGCGGGGTTGGCATGGATGAGCAGTTCTTC.

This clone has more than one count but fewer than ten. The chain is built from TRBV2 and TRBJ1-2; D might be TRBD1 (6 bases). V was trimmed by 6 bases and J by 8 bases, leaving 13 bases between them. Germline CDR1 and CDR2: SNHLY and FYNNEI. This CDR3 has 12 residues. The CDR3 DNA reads TGTGCCAGCAGCCTGAACAGGGACGGCTACACCTTC. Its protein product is CASSLNRDGYTF. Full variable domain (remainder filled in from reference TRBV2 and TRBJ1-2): EPEVTQTPSHQVTQMGQEVILRCVPISNHLYFYWYRQILGQKVEFLVSFYNNEISEKSEIFDDQFSVERPDGSNFTLKIRSTKLEDSAMYFCASSLNRDGYTFGSGTRLTVV.